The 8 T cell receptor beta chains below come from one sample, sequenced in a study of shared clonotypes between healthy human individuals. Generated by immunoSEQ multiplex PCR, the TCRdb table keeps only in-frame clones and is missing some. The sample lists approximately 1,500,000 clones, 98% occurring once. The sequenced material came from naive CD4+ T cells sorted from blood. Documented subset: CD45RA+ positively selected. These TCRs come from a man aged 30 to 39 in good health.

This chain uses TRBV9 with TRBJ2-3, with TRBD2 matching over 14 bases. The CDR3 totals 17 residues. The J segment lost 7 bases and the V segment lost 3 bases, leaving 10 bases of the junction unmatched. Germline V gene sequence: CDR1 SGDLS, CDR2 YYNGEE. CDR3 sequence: CASSATGTSGSWYTQYF. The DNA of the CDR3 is TGTGCCAGCAGCGCCACCGGGACTAGCGGGAGTTGGTATACGCAGTATTTT. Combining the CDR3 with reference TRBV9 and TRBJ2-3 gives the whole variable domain DSGVTQTPKHLITATGQRVTLRCSPRSGDLSVYWYQQSLDQGLQFLIQYYNGEERAKGNILERFSAQQFPDLHSELNLSSLELGDSALYFCASSATGTSGSWYTQYFGPGTRLTVL.

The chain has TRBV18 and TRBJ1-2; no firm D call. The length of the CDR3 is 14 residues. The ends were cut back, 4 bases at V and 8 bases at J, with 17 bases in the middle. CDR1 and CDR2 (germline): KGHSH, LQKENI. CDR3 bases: TGTGCCAGCTCACGGGCTGAGGAGGTTGGCGGCTACACCTTC. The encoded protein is CASSRAEEVGGYTF.

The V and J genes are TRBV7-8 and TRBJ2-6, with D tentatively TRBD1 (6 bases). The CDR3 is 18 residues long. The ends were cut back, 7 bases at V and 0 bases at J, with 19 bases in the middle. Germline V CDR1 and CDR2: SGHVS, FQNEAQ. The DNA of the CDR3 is TGTGCCAGCAACCCTGGGGGACATAGTACCTCTGGGGCCAACGTCCTGACTTTC. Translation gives CASNPGGHSTSGANVLTF.

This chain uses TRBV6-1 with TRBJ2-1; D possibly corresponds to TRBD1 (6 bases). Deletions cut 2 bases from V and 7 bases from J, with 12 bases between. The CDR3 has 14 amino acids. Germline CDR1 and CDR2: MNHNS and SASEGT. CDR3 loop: CASSEQGPKNEQFF. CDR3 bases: TGTGCCAGCAGTGAACAGGGGCCGAAGAATGAGCAGTTCTTC.

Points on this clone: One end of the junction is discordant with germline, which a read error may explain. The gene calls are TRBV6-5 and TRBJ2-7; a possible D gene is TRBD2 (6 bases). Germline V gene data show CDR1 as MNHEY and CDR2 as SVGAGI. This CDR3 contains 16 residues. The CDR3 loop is CASGYGIREPNYEQYF. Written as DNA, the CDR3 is TGTGCCAGCGGTTACGGGATACGGGAGCCTAACTACGAGCAGTACTTC.

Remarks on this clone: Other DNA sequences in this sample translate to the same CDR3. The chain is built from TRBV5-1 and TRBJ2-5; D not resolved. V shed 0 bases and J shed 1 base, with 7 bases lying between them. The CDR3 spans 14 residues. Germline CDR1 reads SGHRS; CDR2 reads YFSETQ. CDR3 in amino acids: CASSLGAAQETQYF. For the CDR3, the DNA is TGCGCCAGCAGCTTGGGTGCAGCCCAAGAGACCCAGTACTTC.

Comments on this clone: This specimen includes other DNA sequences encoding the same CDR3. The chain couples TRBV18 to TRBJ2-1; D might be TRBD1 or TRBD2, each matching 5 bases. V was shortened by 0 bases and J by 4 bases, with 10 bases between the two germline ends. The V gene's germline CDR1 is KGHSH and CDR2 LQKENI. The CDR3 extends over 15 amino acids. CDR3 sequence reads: CASSPPGTTYNEQFF. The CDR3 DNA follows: TGTGCCAGCTCACCACCGGGGACGACATACAATGAGCAGTTCTTC.

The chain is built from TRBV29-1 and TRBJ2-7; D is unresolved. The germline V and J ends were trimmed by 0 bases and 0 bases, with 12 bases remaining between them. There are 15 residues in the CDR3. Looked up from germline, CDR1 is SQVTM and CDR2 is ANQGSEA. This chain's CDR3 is CSVEDPDGSSYEQYF. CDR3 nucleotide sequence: TGCAGCGTTGAAGACCCCGACGGAAGCTCCTACGAGCAGTACTTC.